This is a list of T cell receptor beta chains from one sample in a study of T cell responses to AZD1222 COVID-19 vaccine. The protocol was immunoSEQ multiplex PCR, while the TCRdb copy is restricted to in-frame clones and leaves out a portion. This table holds 90,000 to 100,000 clones, roughly 85% found once. The sequenced sample was peripheral blood, obtained 28 days after the second AZD1222 dose. These receptor sequences come from an adult who received the AZD1222 COVID-19 vaccine. The CDR3 runs from the conserved cysteine through the conserved F or W. Fields, in order: J gene, clone size, D gene, V gene, CDR3 protein, CDR3 DNA. D genes are given only for firm matches. Size values are once, few and many counts, or a class for expanded clones, and some rows have none.

J gene: TRBJ2-5
clone size: NA
D gene: NA
V gene: TRBV6-5
CDR3 protein: CASSYFSGGEYETQYF
CDR3 DNA: TGTGCCAGCAGTTACTTTTCTGGGGGCGAATACGAGACCCAGTACTTC

J gene: TRBJ2-1
clone size: once
D gene: NA
V gene: TRBV2
CDR3 protein: CASTPGGGSTYNEQFF
CDR3 DNA: TGTGCCAGCACCCCCGGAGGAGGGAGCACCTACAATGAGCAGTTCTTC

J gene: TRBJ2-3
clone size: NA
D gene: TRBD1
V gene: TRBV7-9
CDR3 protein: CASSLEGAVDTQYF
CDR3 DNA: TGTGCCAGCAGCTTAGAGGGGGCCGTAGATACGCAGTATTTT

J gene: TRBJ2-1
clone size: NA
D gene: TRBD2
V gene: TRBV29-1
CDR3 protein: CSVTSGDYNEQFF
CDR3 DNA: TGCAGCGTTACTAGCGGGGATTACAATGAGCAGTTCTTC

J gene: TRBJ1-5
clone size: NA
D gene: TRBD1
V gene: TRBV28
CDR3 protein: CAILTGGRNQPQHF
CDR3 DNA: TGTGCCATCCTTACAGGGGGCCGCAATCAGCCCCAGCATTTT

J gene: TRBJ1-6
clone size: NA
D gene: NA
V gene: TRBV3-1/TRBV3-2
CDR3 protein: CASSQKWSSYNSPLHF
CDR3 DNA: TGTGCCAGCAGCCAAAAGTGGAGCTCCTATAATTCACCCCTCCACTTT

J gene: TRBJ2-4
clone size: NA
D gene: TRBD1
V gene: TRBV7-9
CDR3 protein: CASSLTSPQGDIQYF
CDR3 DNA: TGTGCCAGCAGCTTAACGTCCCCACAGGGGGACATTCAGTACTTC

J gene: TRBJ2-3
clone size: few
D gene: NA
V gene: TRBV7-9
CDR3 protein: CASSLRSDTQYF
CDR3 DNA: TGTGCCAGCAGTTTACGCTCCGATACGCAGTATTTT

J gene: TRBJ1-3
clone size: NA
D gene: TRBD1
V gene: TRBV27
CDR3 protein: CASSPLGQGIGNTIYF
CDR3 DNA: TGTGCCAGCAGTCCGCTCGGACAGGGGATTGGAAACACCATATATTTT

J gene: TRBJ2-1
clone size: NA
D gene: NA
V gene: TRBV7-2
CDR3 protein: CASSLDVTSYNEQFF
CDR3 DNA: TGTGCCAGCAGCTTAGACGTTACCTCCTACAATGAGCAGTTCTTC

J gene: TRBJ2-7
clone size: NA
D gene: NA
V gene: TRBV18
CDR3 protein: CASSPLQGIVEQYF
CDR3 DNA: TGTGCCAGCTCACCACTCCAGGGAATTGTCGAGCAGTACTTC

J gene: TRBJ2-1
clone size: once
D gene: NA
V gene: TRBV28
CDR3 protein: CASSRKRHYNEQFF
CDR3 DNA: TGTGCCAGCAGTCGTAAGCGGCATTACAATGAGCAGTTCTTC

J gene: TRBJ2-2
clone size: NA
D gene: NA
V gene: TRBV9
CDR3 protein: CASSVGGLNTGELFF
CDR3 DNA: TGTGCCAGCAGCGTAGGGGGGTTGAACACCGGGGAGCTGTTTTTT

J gene: TRBJ1-1
clone size: NA
D gene: NA
V gene: TRBV19
CDR3 protein: CASTLGRVNTEAFF
CDR3 DNA: TGTGCCAGCACCCTAGGGCGAGTGAACACTGAAGCTTTCTTT

J gene: TRBJ1-6
clone size: NA
D gene: NA
V gene: TRBV3-1/TRBV3-2
CDR3 protein: CASRGSYNSPLHF
CDR3 DNA: TGTGCCAGCAGGGGATCCTATAATTCACCCCTCCACTTT

J gene: TRBJ2-1
clone size: NA
D gene: NA
V gene: TRBV7-9
CDR3 protein: CASAPGEEGFF
CDR3 DNA: TGTGCCAGCGCCCCGGGGGAGGAGGGGTTCTTC

J gene: TRBJ1-2
clone size: few
D gene: NA
V gene: TRBV11-2
CDR3 protein: CASSLEVGQPDTF
CDR3 DNA: TGTGCCAGCAGCTTAGAGGTGGGGCAGCCAGACACCTTC

J gene: TRBJ2-3
clone size: NA
D gene: TRBD1
V gene: TRBV28
CDR3 protein: CASSFVGTGTDTQYF
CDR3 DNA: TGTGCCAGCAGTTTTGTTGGGACAGGCACAGATACGCAGTATTTT

J gene: TRBJ1-1
clone size: NA
D gene: NA
V gene: TRBV6-1
CDR3 protein: CASSEWGRMNTEAFF
CDR3 DNA: TGTGCCAGCAGTGAGTGGGGGCGTATGAACACTGAAGCTTTCTTT

J gene: TRBJ1-1
clone size: once
D gene: NA
V gene: TRBV19
CDR3 protein: CASRIAGAANTEAFF
CDR3 DNA: TGTGCCAGTAGAATTGCAGGGGCCGCGAACACTGAAGCTTTCTTT

J gene: TRBJ2-7
clone size: few
D gene: TRBD2
V gene: TRBV7-2
CDR3 protein: CASSFRLAEGGYEQYF
CDR3 DNA: TGTGCCAGCAGCTTTCGACTAGCGGAAGGGGGGTACGAGCAGTACTTC

J gene: TRBJ2-7
clone size: NA
D gene: NA
V gene: TRBV2
CDR3 protein: CASSALLARVEQYF
CDR3 DNA: TGTGCCAGCAGTGCCCTACTAGCACGGGTCGAGCAGTACTTC

J gene: TRBJ1-1
clone size: NA
D gene: NA
V gene: TRBV19
CDR3 protein: CATHEDTEAFF
CDR3 DNA: TGTGCCACCCACGAGGATACTGAAGCTTTCTTT

J gene: TRBJ2-2
clone size: NA
D gene: NA
V gene: TRBV3-1/TRBV3-2
CDR3 protein: CASTIDANTGELFF
CDR3 DNA: TGTGCCAGCACCATAGACGCGAACACCGGGGAGCTGTTTTTT

J gene: TRBJ1-4
clone size: NA
D gene: NA
V gene: TRBV19
CDR3 protein: CASSPQTNSRPNEKLFF
CDR3 DNA: TGTGCCAGTAGTCCCCAGACCAACAGTCGGCCTAATGAAAAACTGTTTTTT

J gene: TRBJ1-6
clone size: NA
D gene: NA
V gene: TRBV1
CDR3 protein: CTSSQNQQGDSPLHF
CDR3 DNA: TGCACCAGCAGCCAAAATCAGCAGGGGGATTCACCCCTCCACTTT

J gene: TRBJ2-7
clone size: NA
D gene: NA
V gene: TRBV7-8
CDR3 protein: CASSPSPSYEQYF
CDR3 DNA: TGTGCCAGCAGCCCCAGCCCCTCCTACGAGCAGTACTTC

J gene: TRBJ1-6
clone size: NA
D gene: NA
V gene: TRBV14
CDR3 protein: CASSQWGSPLHF
CDR3 DNA: TGTGCCAGCAGCCAATGGGGTTCACCCCTCCACTTT

J gene: TRBJ1-2
clone size: NA
D gene: NA
V gene: TRBV14
CDR3 protein: CASSPDGTLYGYTF
CDR3 DNA: TGTGCCAGCAGCCCCGACGGTACGCTCTATGGCTACACCTTC

J gene: TRBJ1-2
clone size: NA
D gene: NA
V gene: TRBV5-4
CDR3 protein: CASSLAGPQGYGYTF
CDR3 DNA: TGTGCCAGCAGCTTGGCAGGGCCGCAAGGATATGGCTACACCTTC

J gene: TRBJ1-5
clone size: few
D gene: NA
V gene: TRBV2
CDR3 protein: CASSEGTELPQHF
CDR3 DNA: TGTGCCAGCAGTGAAGGGACAGAGCTGCCCCAGCATTTT

J gene: TRBJ2-4
clone size: NA
D gene: TRBD2
V gene: TRBV3-1/TRBV3-2
CDR3 protein: CASSQAYLTPGTSGPKNIQYF
CDR3 DNA: TGTGCCAGCAGCCAAGCCTACCTGACCCCGGGGACTAGCGGTCCTAAAAACATTCAGTACTTC

J gene: TRBJ2-3
clone size: NA
D gene: TRBD2
V gene: TRBV4-2
CDR3 protein: CASSQDLGTSGPTDTQYF
CDR3 DNA: TGTGCCAGCAGCCAAGATCTTGGGACTAGCGGCCCTACAGATACGCAGTATTTT

J gene: TRBJ2-2
clone size: NA
D gene: NA
V gene: TRBV18
CDR3 protein: CASSREATGELFF
CDR3 DNA: TGTGCCAGCTCCCGCGAGGCCACCGGGGAGCTGTTTTTT

J gene: TRBJ2-3
clone size: NA
D gene: TRBD2
V gene: TRBV7-8
CDR3 protein: CASSKTSYTQYF
CDR3 DNA: TGTGCCAGCAGCAAGACTAGCTATACGCAGTATTTT

J gene: TRBJ2-3
clone size: NA
D gene: NA
V gene: TRBV1
CDR3 protein: CTSSPGGGEMTDTQYF
CDR3 DNA: TGCACCAGCAGCCCGGGAGGGGGGGAGATGACAGATACGCAGTATTTT

J gene: TRBJ2-7
clone size: once
D gene: NA
V gene: TRBV19
CDR3 protein: CASSSVGRSLYEQYF
CDR3 DNA: TGTGCCAGTAGTTCCGTTGGGCGTTCCCTTTACGAGCAGTACTTC

J gene: TRBJ2-2
clone size: NA
D gene: TRBD1
V gene: TRBV14
CDR3 protein: CASSRTGTGKTGELFF
CDR3 DNA: TGTGCCAGCAGCCGCACCGGGACAGGGAAAACCGGGGAGCTGTTTTTT

J gene: TRBJ2-7
clone size: few
D gene: NA
V gene: TRBV29-1
CDR3 protein: CSVEPEVEGLAYEQYF
CDR3 DNA: TGCAGCGTTGAACCTGAGGTTGAGGGTTTGGCCTACGAGCAGTACTTC

J gene: TRBJ2-2
clone size: NA
D gene: NA
V gene: TRBV6-5
CDR3 protein: CASRDRGNTGELFF
CDR3 DNA: TGTGCCAGCAGGGACAGAGGGAACACCGGGGAGCTGTTTTTT

J gene: TRBJ2-3
clone size: NA
D gene: NA
V gene: TRBV7-3
CDR3 protein: CASSVDSSTDTQYF
CDR3 DNA: TGTGCCAGCAGCGTCGATTCTAGCACAGATACGCAGTATTTT

J gene: TRBJ2-7
clone size: NA
D gene: NA
V gene: TRBV28
CDR3 protein: CASSYGPYEQYF
CDR3 DNA: TGTGCCAGCAGTTACGGACCTTACGAGCAGTACTTC

J gene: TRBJ2-7
clone size: NA
D gene: TRBD1
V gene: TRBV10-3
CDR3 protein: CAATGTGTYEQYF
CDR3 DNA: TGTGCCGCAACCGGGACAGGTACCTACGAGCAGTACTTC

J gene: TRBJ2-4
clone size: NA
D gene: NA
V gene: TRBV2
CDR3 protein: CASSALLGGEGIQYF
CDR3 DNA: TGTGCCAGCAGTGCCCTTCTTGGGGGAGAGGGCATTCAGTACTTC

J gene: TRBJ2-1
clone size: NA
D gene: TRBD2
V gene: TRBV4-1
CDR3 protein: CASSQEPSGGSYNEQFF
CDR3 DNA: TGCGCCAGCAGCCAAGAGCCTAGCGGGGGGTCCTACAATGAGCAGTTCTTC

J gene: TRBJ2-2
clone size: NA
D gene: NA
V gene: TRBV19
CDR3 protein: CATKPTGLNTGELFF
CDR3 DNA: TGTGCCACCAAGCCCACCGGACTCAACACCGGGGAGCTGTTTTTT

J gene: TRBJ2-1
clone size: NA
D gene: NA
V gene: TRBV30
CDR3 protein: CAWSVIGLNLRNEQFF
CDR3 DNA: TGTGCCTGGAGTGTAATCGGGCTCAACCTCCGTAATGAGCAGTTCTTC

J gene: TRBJ2-1
clone size: NA
D gene: TRBD2
V gene: TRBV10-1
CDR3 protein: CASSRGKSSGDYNEQFF
CDR3 DNA: TGCGCCAGCAGTCGAGGGAAGAGTAGCGGGGACTACAATGAGCAGTTCTTC

J gene: TRBJ2-5
clone size: NA
D gene: TRBD1
V gene: TRBV5-5
CDR3 protein: CASSSTGQETQYF
CDR3 DNA: TGTGCCAGCAGCTCGACAGGGCAAGAGACCCAGTACTTC

J gene: TRBJ2-1
clone size: NA
D gene: NA
V gene: TRBV28
CDR3 protein: CASRDPLGSGDRRNEQFF
CDR3 DNA: TGTGCCAGCAGAGATCCCCTGGGTTCGGGAGATAGAAGAAATGAGCAGTTCTTC

J gene: TRBJ1-5
clone size: NA
D gene: NA
V gene: TRBV15
CDR3 protein: CATSRGVGNQPQHF
CDR3 DNA: TGTGCCACCAGTAGGGGGGTGGGCAATCAGCCCCAGCATTTT

J gene: TRBJ2-5
clone size: many
D gene: TRBD1
V gene: TRBV5-1
CDR3 protein: CASSDPGQGETQYF
CDR3 DNA: TGCGCCAGCAGCGATCCGGGACAGGGAGAGACCCAGTACTTC

J gene: TRBJ1-5
clone size: NA
D gene: NA
V gene: TRBV24-1
CDR3 protein: CATSDSGTNSNQPQHF
CDR3 DNA: TGTGCCACCAGTGATTCTGGGACGAATAGCAATCAGCCCCAGCATTTT

J gene: TRBJ2-3
clone size: NA
D gene: TRBD2
V gene: TRBV7-3
CDR3 protein: CASSLRLAGTQDTQYF
CDR3 DNA: TGTGCCAGCAGCTTAAGACTAGCGGGAACGCAAGATACGCAGTATTTT